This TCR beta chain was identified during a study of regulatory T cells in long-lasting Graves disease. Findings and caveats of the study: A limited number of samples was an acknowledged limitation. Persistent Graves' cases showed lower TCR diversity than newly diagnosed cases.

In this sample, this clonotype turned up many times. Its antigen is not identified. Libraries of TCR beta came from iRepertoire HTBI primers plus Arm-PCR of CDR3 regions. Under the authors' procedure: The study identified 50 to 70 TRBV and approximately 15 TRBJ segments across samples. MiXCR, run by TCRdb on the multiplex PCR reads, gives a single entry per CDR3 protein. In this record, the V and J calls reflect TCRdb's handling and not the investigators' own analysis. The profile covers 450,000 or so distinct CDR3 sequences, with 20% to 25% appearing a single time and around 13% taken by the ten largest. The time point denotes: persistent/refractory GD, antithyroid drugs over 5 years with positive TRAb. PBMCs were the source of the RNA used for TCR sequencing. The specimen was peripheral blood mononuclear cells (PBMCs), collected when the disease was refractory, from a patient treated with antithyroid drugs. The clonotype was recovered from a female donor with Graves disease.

The CDR3 here is CASIEEGPHTEAFF. CDR3 sequence (DNA): TGTGCCAGCATAGAAGAGGGACCGCACACTGAAGCTTTCTTT. The rearrangement joins TRBV6-1 to TRBJ1-1; TRBD1 might be the D (5 bases). CDR3 length: 14 residues. CDR1 is MNHNS and CDR2 is SASEGT in the germline V gene. V was trimmed by 7 bases and J by 3 bases, leaving 15 bases between them.